Listed below are T cell receptor beta chains from one sample, sequenced in a study of blood T cell repertoires in COVID-19. Clones were read by immunoSEQ multiplex PCR, and TCRdb kept only the in-frame ones, dropping some. The sample carries approximately 200,000 clones, about 88% recorded once. The sample comprised peripheral blood. The receptor source for this set is a woman aged 25 to 45 with active or convalescent COVID-19. The CDR3 runs from the conserved cysteine through the conserved F or W. The D gene is left open where the match is weak. Size values are once, few and many counts, or a class for expanded clones, and some rows have none.

j_call: TRBJ2-1; d_call: TRBD2; v_call: TRBV2; clone_size: NA; cdr3_aa: CASSEDSGINEQFF; cdr3_nt: TGTGCCAGCAGTGAAGACAGCGGGATCAATGAGCAGTTCTTC
j_call: TRBJ2-1; d_call: NA; v_call: TRBV6-5; clone_size: once; cdr3_aa: CASSYSRENLNEQFF; cdr3_nt: TGTGCCAGCAGTTACTCGAGGGAGAACCTCAATGAGCAGTTCTTC
j_call: TRBJ2-6; d_call: NA; v_call: TRBV24-1; clone_size: NA; cdr3_aa: CATSDPVPSGANVLTF; cdr3_nt: TGTGCCACCAGTGATCCAGTGCCCTCTGGGGCCAACGTCCTGACTTTC
j_call: TRBJ1-1; d_call: NA; v_call: TRBV5-1; clone_size: NA; cdr3_aa: CASSLTGNTEAFF; cdr3_nt: TGCGCCAGCAGCTTGACGGGGAACACTGAAGCTTTCTTT
j_call: TRBJ1-4; d_call: NA; v_call: TRBV6-5; clone_size: few; cdr3_aa: CASTLRGLGEKLFF; cdr3_nt: TGTGCCAGCACCTTAAGGGGCCTAGGGGAAAAACTGTTTTTT
j_call: TRBJ1-5; d_call: TRBD1; v_call: TRBV2; clone_size: NA; cdr3_aa: CASRRGQVLNQPQHF; cdr3_nt: TGTGCCAGCAGGCGGGGACAGGTTCTAAATCAGCCCCAGCATTTT
j_call: TRBJ2-7; d_call: TRBD2; v_call: TRBV3-1/TRBV3-2; clone_size: NA; cdr3_aa: CASSPGLAGGYFDEQYF; cdr3_nt: TGTGCCAGCAGCCCCGGACTAGCGGGAGGTTATTTCGACGAGCAGTACTTC
j_call: TRBJ1-6; d_call: TRBD1; v_call: TRBV20-1; clone_size: NA; cdr3_aa: CSASHRGQNSPLHF; cdr3_nt: TGCAGTGCTAGTCACAGGGGGCAGAATTCACCCCTCCACTTT
j_call: TRBJ1-2; d_call: TRBD1; v_call: TRBV18; clone_size: NA; cdr3_aa: CASSRGTEAQNYGYTF; cdr3_nt: TGTGCCAGCTCACGAGGGACAGAAGCTCAAAACTATGGCTACACCTTC
j_call: TRBJ2-1; d_call: NA; v_call: TRBV6-5; clone_size: NA; cdr3_aa: CASLAERYNEQFF; cdr3_nt: TGTGCCAGCTTGGCCGAGCGGTACAATGAGCAGTTCTTC
j_call: TRBJ1-1; d_call: TRBD1; v_call: TRBV19; clone_size: NA; cdr3_aa: CASNGGGAWNTEAFF; cdr3_nt: TGTGCCAGTAACGGAGGGGGCGCTTGGAACACTGAAGCTTTCTTT
j_call: TRBJ1-3; d_call: NA; v_call: TRBV28; clone_size: NA; cdr3_aa: CASSLGDNDSGNTIYF; cdr3_nt: TGTGCCAGCAGTTTAGGGGACAACGACTCTGGAAACACCATATATTTT
j_call: TRBJ2-7; d_call: TRBD1; v_call: TRBV7-8; clone_size: NA; cdr3_aa: CASSFDRVYEQYF; cdr3_nt: TGTGCCAGCAGCTTTGACAGGGTCTACGAGCAGTACTTC
j_call: TRBJ1-6; d_call: NA; v_call: TRBV6-5; clone_size: NA; cdr3_aa: CASSYSPPGYNSPLHF; cdr3_nt: TGTGCCAGCAGTTACTCCCCACCAGGGTATAATTCACCCCTCCACTTT
j_call: TRBJ1-1; d_call: NA; v_call: TRBV4-1; clone_size: few; cdr3_aa: CASLGWERSEAFF; cdr3_nt: TGCGCCAGCCTCGGTTGGGAGAGATCTGAAGCTTTCTTT
j_call: TRBJ2-5; d_call: TRBD1; v_call: TRBV11-3; clone_size: NA; cdr3_aa: CASSYRGPQETQYF; cdr3_nt: TGTGCCAGCAGCTACAGGGGCCCCCAAGAGACCCAGTACTTC
j_call: TRBJ1-6; d_call: TRBD1; v_call: TRBV27; clone_size: NA; cdr3_aa: CASSRPGTVLHF; cdr3_nt: TGTGCCAGCAGTCGCCCAGGGACAGTCCTCCACTTT
j_call: TRBJ1-2; d_call: NA; v_call: TRBV18; clone_size: NA; cdr3_aa: CASSPDTNYGYTF; cdr3_nt: TGTGCCAGCTCACCGGACACGAACTATGGCTACACCTTC
j_call: TRBJ1-1; d_call: NA; v_call: TRBV5-4; clone_size: NA; cdr3_aa: CASSPTIDSRSSEAFF; cdr3_nt: TGTGCCAGCAGCCCCACCATAGACAGCCGGAGCTCTGAAGCTTTCTTT
j_call: TRBJ2-2; d_call: NA; v_call: TRBV3-1/TRBV3-2; clone_size: once; cdr3_aa: CASSQGGGTGELFF; cdr3_nt: TGTGCCAGCAGCCAAGGTGGAGGCACCGGGGAGCTGTTTTTT
j_call: TRBJ1-1; d_call: NA; v_call: TRBV24-1; clone_size: NA; cdr3_aa: CATSDPGTEAFF; cdr3_nt: TGTGCCACCAGTGATCCGGGGACTGAAGCTTTCTTT
j_call: TRBJ2-7; d_call: NA; v_call: TRBV12-3/TRBV12-4; clone_size: NA; cdr3_aa: CASSPSSYEQYF; cdr3_nt: TGTGCCAGCAGTCCGAGCTCCTACGAGCAGTACTTC
j_call: TRBJ1-3; d_call: NA; v_call: TRBV15; clone_size: NA; cdr3_aa: CATSHREIGNTIYF; cdr3_nt: TGTGCCACCAGCCATCGGGAGATAGGAAACACCATATATTTT
j_call: TRBJ1-6; d_call: NA; v_call: TRBV11-3; clone_size: many; cdr3_aa: CASSLGDLNSPLHF; cdr3_nt: TGTGCCAGCAGCTTAGGAGATCTAAATTCACCCCTCCACTTT
j_call: TRBJ2-7; d_call: NA; v_call: TRBV6-1; clone_size: NA; cdr3_aa: CASSEEDGVTYEQYF; cdr3_nt: TGTGCCAGCAGTGAGGAGGACGGAGTAACCTACGAGCAGTACTTC
j_call: TRBJ1-4; d_call: TRBD1; v_call: TRBV19; clone_size: NA; cdr3_aa: CASSGDSMRATNEKLFF; cdr3_nt: TGTGCCAGTAGTGGGGACAGTATGAGAGCGACTAATGAAAAACTGTTTTTT
j_call: TRBJ2-1; d_call: TRBD2; v_call: TRBV11-2; clone_size: NA; cdr3_aa: CASSLVLAGARGNEQFF; cdr3_nt: TGTGCCAGCAGCTTAGTGCTAGCGGGAGCCAGGGGCAATGAGCAGTTCTTC
j_call: TRBJ1-1; d_call: NA; v_call: TRBV19; clone_size: NA; cdr3_aa: CASRYRGGEMNTEAFF; cdr3_nt: TGTGCCAGTAGGTATAGAGGGGGGGAGATGAACACTGAAGCTTTCTTT
j_call: TRBJ1-1; d_call: NA; v_call: TRBV19; clone_size: NA; cdr3_aa: CASSIWRRRGTDSEAFF; cdr3_nt: TGTGCCAGTAGTATTTGGCGTCGCCGGGGAACTGATTCTGAAGCTTTCTTT
j_call: TRBJ2-5; d_call: TRBD2; v_call: TRBV15; clone_size: NA; cdr3_aa: CATSRDLGGLAGARETQYF; cdr3_nt: TGTGCCACCAGCAGAGATCTCGGGGGACTAGCGGGAGCTCGGGAGACCCAGTACTTC
j_call: TRBJ2-1; d_call: NA; v_call: TRBV4-2; clone_size: NA; cdr3_aa: CASSQDPGGGFNNEQFF; cdr3_nt: TGTGCCAGCAGCCAAGATCCGGGGGGCGGTTTCAACAATGAGCAGTTCTTC
j_call: TRBJ2-1; d_call: NA; v_call: TRBV2; clone_size: NA; cdr3_aa: CASRLEASDPNGFF; cdr3_nt: TGTGCCAGCAGATTAGAAGCTAGTGACCCTAACGGGTTCTTC
j_call: TRBJ1-1; d_call: TRBD1; v_call: TRBV7-2; clone_size: NA; cdr3_aa: CASSLVSQGASTEAFF; cdr3_nt: TGTGCCAGCAGCTTAGTTTCGCAGGGGGCGAGCACTGAAGCTTTCTTT
j_call: TRBJ2-3; d_call: TRBD2; v_call: TRBV9; clone_size: once; cdr3_aa: CASSLKGLAGGSISTDTQYF; cdr3_nt: TGTGCCAGCAGCTTAAAGGGACTAGCGGGGGGGTCCATTAGTACAGATACGCAGTATTTT
j_call: TRBJ1-1; d_call: TRBD1; v_call: TRBV18; clone_size: NA; cdr3_aa: CASSPETGLDTEAFF; cdr3_nt: TGTGCCAGCTCTCCAGAGACAGGGTTGGACACTGAAGCTTTCTTT
j_call: TRBJ1-2; d_call: NA; v_call: TRBV7-8; clone_size: NA; cdr3_aa: CASSLNSIGAGYTF; cdr3_nt: TGTGCCAGCAGCTTAAACTCAATAGGGGCGGGCTACACCTTC
j_call: TRBJ1-5; d_call: TRBD1; v_call: TRBV15; clone_size: once; cdr3_aa: CATSRAFTTQGRSQPQHF; cdr3_nt: TGTGCCACCAGCAGAGCATTCACGACACAGGGGCGATCTCAGCCCCAGCATTTT
j_call: TRBJ2-1; d_call: NA; v_call: TRBV5-4; clone_size: NA; cdr3_aa: CASSSALNEQFF; cdr3_nt: TGTGCCAGCAGCTCTGCGCTAAATGAGCAGTTCTTC
j_call: TRBJ1-1; d_call: NA; v_call: TRBV29-1; clone_size: few; cdr3_aa: CSVRDKKEAFF; cdr3_nt: TGCAGCGTTCGGGACAAGAAAGAAGCTTTCTTT
j_call: TRBJ2-3; d_call: NA; v_call: TRBV10-2; clone_size: NA; cdr3_aa: CASSLSGDTQYF; cdr3_nt: TGCGCCAGCAGCCTTAGCGGAGATACGCAGTATTTT
j_call: TRBJ1-1; d_call: TRBD1; v_call: TRBV19; clone_size: NA; cdr3_aa: CASRPTGTGEAFF; cdr3_nt: TGTGCCAGTAGACCGACAGGGACCGGTGAAGCTTTCTTT
j_call: TRBJ1-1; d_call: TRBD1; v_call: TRBV7-9; clone_size: NA; cdr3_aa: CASSLPPNRGPNTEAFF; cdr3_nt: TGTGCCAGCAGCTTACCTCCAAACAGGGGGCCGAACACTGAAGCTTTCTTT
j_call: TRBJ1-5; d_call: NA; v_call: TRBV27; clone_size: few; cdr3_aa: CASTPHSYSNQPQHF; cdr3_nt: TGTGCCAGCACCCCCCATTCCTATAGCAATCAGCCCCAGCATTTT
j_call: TRBJ2-4; d_call: NA; v_call: TRBV12-3/TRBV12-4; clone_size: NA; cdr3_aa: CASSRGLQEQYF; cdr3_nt: TGTGCCAGCAGTCGGGGACTCCAAGAACAGTACTTC
j_call: TRBJ1-5; d_call: NA; v_call: TRBV10-3; clone_size: NA; cdr3_aa: CAIKEGGSNQPQHF; cdr3_nt: TGTGCCATCAAAGAAGGAGGGAGCAATCAGCCCCAGCATTTT
j_call: TRBJ2-1; d_call: NA; v_call: TRBV30; clone_size: NA; cdr3_aa: CAWRPTGRGYNEQFF; cdr3_nt: TGTGCCTGGAGGCCCACAGGTAGGGGGTACAATGAGCAGTTCTTC
j_call: TRBJ2-7; d_call: TRBD1; v_call: TRBV19; clone_size: NA; cdr3_aa: CASSQNRDRAPEQYF; cdr3_nt: TGTGCCAGTAGCCAAAATCGGGACAGGGCCCCGGAGCAGTACTTC
j_call: TRBJ2-7; d_call: NA; v_call: TRBV7-9; clone_size: NA; cdr3_aa: CASSATGHKTYEQYF; cdr3_nt: TGTGCCAGCAGCGCCACGGGACACAAGACCTACGAGCAGTACTTC
j_call: TRBJ2-2; d_call: NA; v_call: TRBV12-3/TRBV12-4; clone_size: NA; cdr3_aa: CASSKDRTGELFF; cdr3_nt: TGTGCCAGCAGTAAGGACAGAACCGGGGAGCTGTTTTTT
j_call: TRBJ1-2; d_call: TRBD1; v_call: TRBV5-4; clone_size: NA; cdr3_aa: CASSLDRGTNYGYTF; cdr3_nt: TGTGCCAGCAGCCTGGACAGGGGGACTAACTATGGCTACACCTTC
j_call: TRBJ1-1; d_call: TRBD1; v_call: TRBV7-9; clone_size: NA; cdr3_aa: CASSFLTGDREDTEAFF; cdr3_nt: TGTGCCAGCAGCTTTCTAACGGGGGACAGGGAGGACACTGAAGCTTTCTTT
j_call: TRBJ2-3; d_call: NA; v_call: TRBV12-2; clone_size: NA; cdr3_aa: CASRLELAGCTDTQYF; cdr3_nt: TGTGCAAGTCGCTTAGAACTAGCGGGGTGCACAGATACGCAGTATTTT
j_call: TRBJ2-7; d_call: TRBD2; v_call: TRBV2; clone_size: NA; cdr3_aa: CASSDPGLAREQYF; cdr3_nt: TGTGCCAGCAGTGATCCGGGACTAGCGCGCGAGCAGTACTTC